The 20 T cell receptor beta chains below all came from one sample that was sequenced in a study of cytomegalovirus exposure and HLA in healthy donors. A multiplex PCR was run with 60 Vbeta primers and 13 Jbeta primers. Only in-frame clones appear in the TCRdb table, and some are missing; sequencing was by immunoSEQ multiplex PCR. This repertoire shows about 160,000 clones, 87% found once; its top ten account for about 0.9%. Source material: PBMCs. The receptor set was obtained from a woman in her 30s in good health and CMV-seronegative.

This chain links TRBV28 with TRBJ2-3; 12 nucleotides line up with TRBD1. Germline values: CDR1 MDHEN, CDR2 SYDVKM. The ends lost 5 bases at V and 1 base at J; junction bases unmatched: 10. The CDR3 length is 18 residues. The CDR3 spells CASSAGTGGPRGTDTQYF. CDR3 sequence (DNA): TGTGCCAGCAGTGCCGGGACAGGGGGCCCCCGAGGCACAGATACGCAGTATTTT.

The V gene is TRBV10-1, the J gene TRBJ2-2, with 10 positions matching TRBD2. The length of the CDR3 is 15 residues. Germline loops: CDR1 WNHNN, CDR2 SYGVQD (reference sequence). Trimming took 3 bases from V and 6 from J; bases not matched to a gene: 4. CDR3 amino acids: CASSEQAGGAGELFF. For the CDR3, the DNA is TGCGCCAGCAGTGAACAAGCGGGAGGGGCCGGGGAGCTGTTTTTT.

The chain is built from TRBV7-9 and TRBJ2-2, with D possibly TRBD2 on 6 matching bases. This CDR3 has 16 amino acids. Germline V lookup: CDR1 SEHNR, CDR2 FQNEAQ (reference sequence). V was pared by 0 bases and J by 1 base, with 9 bases between. The chain's CDR3 is CASSLAEGWNTGELFF. Here the CDR3 DNA reads TGTGCCAGCAGCTTAGCGGAGGGGTGGAACACCGGGGAGCTGTTTTTT.

This clone was counted once. The rearrangement joins TRBV6-5 to TRBJ2-3; D might be TRBD1 (8 bases). V shed 2 bases and J shed 0 bases, with 12 bases lying between them. This CDR3 has 16 amino acids. Germline loops: CDR1 MNHEY, CDR2 SVGAGI. CDR3 bases: TGTGCCAGCAGTTACCTACAGGGGGGGAGCACAGATACGCAGTATTTT. Its translation is CASSYLQGGSTDTQYF.

The V gene is TRBV28, the J gene TRBJ1-2; tentatively, D is TRBD1 (6 bases). The CDR3 totals 12 residues. CDR1 is MDHEN, CDR2 SYDVKM, per germline. Trimming removed 7 bases from V and 8 bases from J, with 14 bases in between. CDR3 loop: CASTLGAWGYTF. The DNA for the CDR3 is TGTGCCAGCACCTTGGGGGCATGGGGCTACACCTTC.

The rearrangement joins TRBV27 to TRBJ1-2; D perhaps matches TRBD1 (5 bases). Germline CDR1 MNHEY, CDR2 SMNVEV (reference sequence). The CDR3 sequence is 14 residues long. V gave up 3 bases and J gave up 3 bases, with 11 bases separating them. CDR3 loop: CASSFLGGDYGYTF. The CDR3 nucleotides read TGTGCCAGCAGTTTCTTGGGGGGAGACTATGGCTACACCTTC.

V is TRBV11-1 and J is TRBJ1-4, with D unclear. CDR3 length equals 15 residues. The V gene lost 3 bases and the J gene lost 0 bases, with 8 bases spanning the gap. Germline V gene data show CDR1 as SGHAT and CDR2 as FQDESV (reference sequence). The CDR3 DNA follows: TGTGCCAGCAGCTTGGAGGGCACAACTAATGAAAAACTGTTTTTT. The encoded protein is CASSLEGTTNEKLFF.

V and J are TRBV2 and TRBJ1-3; D is unclear. This CDR3 has 15 residues. With 6 bases removed from V and 3 bases from J, the gap between germline ends came to 15 bases. Germline V lookup: CDR1 SNHLY, CDR2 FYNNEI. In DNA form, the CDR3 reads TGTGCCAGCAGGGAAAGGTCCGGGGTTGGAAACACCATATATTTT. Translation: CASRERSGVGNTIYF. Drawing the rest from reference TRBV2 and TRBJ1-3, the complete variable domain is EPEVTQTPSHQVTQMGQEVILRCVPISNHLYFYWYRQILGQKVEFLVSFYNNEISEKSEIFDDQFSVERPDGSNFTLKIRSTKLEDSAMYFCASRERSGVGNTIYFGEGSWLTVV.

V is TRBV5-6 and J is TRBJ2-3, with TRBD2 identical over 8 bases. The V segment lost 1 base and the J segment 7 bases; nucleotides outside the gene matches: 8. This CDR3 is 15 amino acids long. The germline V gene has CDR1 SGHDT and CDR2 YYEEEE. DNA for the CDR3: TGTGCCAGCAGCTTGTGGCGGGGGGCGGGAAATACGCAGTATTTT. Protein product: CASSLWRGAGNTQYF. The full variable domain, completed using reference TRBV5-6 and TRBJ2-3, is DAGVTQSPTHLIKTRGQQVTLRCSPKSGHDTVSWYQQALGQGPQFIFQYYEEEERQRGNFPDRFSGHQFPNYSSELNVNALLLGDSALYLCASSLWRGAGNTQYFGPGTRLTVL.

This sequence joins TRBV23-1 and TRBJ1-3, with 7 bases that match TRBD1. TRBV23-1 is an ORF, with its function uncertain. The CDR3 runs 16 residues. V lost 3 bases to trimming and J lost 4 bases; unmatched junction nucleotides: 9. For the CDR3, the DNA is TGCGCCAGCAGTCAGATCACAGGGGTGGCGGGAAACACCATATATTTT. It is translated as CASSQITGVAGNTIYF.

The chain carries TRBV5-5 and TRBJ1-1, with 7 bases identical to TRBD1. This CDR3 comprises 15 residues. Unmatched junction bases numbered 6, after V lost 4 bases and J lost 0 bases. The V gene's germline CDR1 is SGHKS and CDR2 YYEKEE (reference sequence). In nucleotides, the CDR3 is TGTGCCAGCAGCCCCAGGGGGGTAATGAACACTGAAGCTTTCTTT. Its translation: CASSPRGVMNTEAFF.

This clone was found once. CDR3 bases: TGTGCCAGCAGTTCCCCCTCCGGGACAAGGCCCCCCGAGCAGTACTTC. It translates to CASSSPSGTRPPEQYF. The V gene is TRBV27, the J gene TRBJ2-7; maybe TRBD1 (6 bases). V lost 4 bases, J lost 6 bases, and 22 bases lay in between. The germline gives CDR1 MNHEY, CDR2 SMNVEV (reference sequence). This CDR3 has 16 amino acids.

This sequence joins TRBV6-5 and TRBJ1-2; D uncertain. The CDR3 is 14 amino acids. Trimming took 5 bases from V and 6 from J, leaving 16 bases between them. Germline CDR1 reads MNHEY; CDR2 reads SVGAGI. This chain's CDR3 is CASSPGLAENGYTF. DNA for the CDR3: TGTGCCAGCAGTCCAGGACTGGCGGAGAATGGCTACACCTTC.

This clone appeared once. This chain links TRBV5-1 with TRBJ1-2; TRBD1 matches at 7 bases. The CDR3 is 14 amino acids. Germline V lookup: CDR1 SGHRS, CDR2 YFSETQ. Trimming cost V 4 bases and J 3 bases; bases outside gene matches: 6. The CDR3 bases are TGCGCCAGCAGCACGGGACAGTTTGACTATGGCTACACCTTC. Its protein is CASSTGQFDYGYTF.

V and J are TRBV9 and TRBJ1-5, with D maybe TRBD1 (6 bases). Germline CDR1 and CDR2: SGDLS and YYNGEE. The CDR3 extends over 18 amino acids. V was cut by 0 bases and J by 2 bases, with 18 bases left in between. Here the CDR3 DNA reads TGTGCCAGCAGCGTAGGAGACGGTGGACCAGGGGGCAATCAGCCCCAGCATTTT. As protein: CASSVGDGGPGGNQPQHF.

This chain joins TRBV27 and TRBJ2-1; possibly TRBD2 for D (6 bases). CDR3 length: 14 residues. Germline V gene sequence: CDR1 MNHEY, CDR2 SMNVEV (reference sequence). Trimming shortened V by 6 bases and J by 5 bases, and 14 bases separated the two germline ends. The CDR3 region has the DNA TGTGCCAGCAGACTCAGGTGGGAGGACAATGAGCAGTTCTTC. This encodes CASRLRWEDNEQFF.

CDR3 sequence reads: CATSRGDRGNTEAFF. In nucleotides, the CDR3 is TGTGCCACCAGCAGAGGGGACAGGGGGAACACTGAAGCTTTCTTT. The rearrangement joins TRBV15 to TRBJ1-1, with TRBD1 identical over 10 bases. The length of the CDR3 is 15 residues. V was pared by 1 base and J by 1 base, with 0 bases of the junction left unmatched. The germline gives CDR1 LNHNV, CDR2 YYDKDF (reference sequence).

This chain connects TRBV5-1 to TRBJ1-1; D is unclear. Germline CDR1 and CDR2: SGHRS and YFSETQ. This CDR3 spans 11 amino acids. V lost 5 bases to trimming and J lost 7 bases, with 9 bases between them. The CDR3 DNA reads TGCGCCAGCAGATCCCCTCGTGAAGCTTTCTTT. As protein: CASRSPREAFF.

The gene calls are TRBV25-1 and TRBJ1-6, with unresolved D. The CDR3 consists of 14 residues. Trimming removed 6 bases at V and 11 bases at J, with 17 bases between. Germline V gene lookup returns CDR1 MGHDK and CDR2 SYGVNS. The CDR3 spells CASSDPEGIAPLHF. The CDR3 DNA reads as TGTGCCAGCAGCGACCCGGAGGGAATCGCACCCCTCCACTTT.

This clone has just one count. The chain's CDR3 is CASSQDPLGLAGGSGELFF. The DNA for the CDR3 is TGTGCCAGCAGCCAAGATCCCCTGGGGCTAGCGGGGGGGAGTGGGGAGCTGTTTTTT. V and J are TRBV4-2 and TRBJ2-2; 12 positions match TRBD2. CDR3 length: 19 amino acids. With 0 bases clipped from V and 8 bases from J, the junction kept 13 bases outside the gene matches. Germline V CDR1 and CDR2: LGHNA, YNFKEQ.